Following are 8 T cell receptor beta chains from one sample sequenced in a study of T cells in localized non-small cell lung cancer. The protocol was immunoSEQ multiplex PCR, while the TCRdb copy is restricted to in-frame clones and leaves out a portion. The table records tens of thousands of clones, approximately 87% of them present only once. Sequencing used peripheral blood, obtained before any cancer treatment. Receptor source: a male donor older than 55 with stage III squamous cell lung carcinoma.

This clone came up once. The V gene is TRBV6-6, the J gene TRBJ1-2; maybe TRBD1 (5 bases). This CDR3 has 12 amino acids. Germline values: CDR1 MNHNY, CDR2 SVGAGI (reference sequence). V was trimmed by 5 bases and J by 6 bases, leaving 10 bases between them. This CDR3 reads CASSPQGDGYTF. The DNA for the CDR3 is TGTGCCAGCAGTCCCCAGGGAGATGGCTACACCTTC.

The gene calls are TRBV5-1 and TRBJ2-2; TRBD1 is a possible D gene (6 bases). V lost 0 bases to trimming and J lost 3 bases, with 9 bases between them. Germline CDR1 and CDR2: SGHRS and YFSETQ. The CDR3 totals 15 residues. CDR3 DNA sequence: TGCGCCAGCAGCTTGGACGGACAGTACACCGGGGAGCTGTTTTTT. This gives the protein CASSLDGQYTGELFF.

This clone was counted a few times. The V gene is TRBV6-6, the J gene TRBJ1-5, with 9 bases aligning to TRBD1. The V segment lost 4 bases and the J segment 7 bases; nucleotides outside the gene matches: 8. CDR1 is MNHNY, CDR2 SVGAGI, per germline (reference sequence). The CDR3 loop spans 15 amino acids. DNA for the CDR3: TGTGCCAGCAGTTTGGGGGACAGGGAGGGGCAGCCCCAGCATTTT. Encoded protein: CASSLGDREGQPQHF.

CDR3 nucleotides: TGTGCCACCAGCAGAGATCACGTTAATTCACCCCTCCACTTT. Residues: CATSRDHVNSPLHF. The chain joins TRBV15 to TRBJ1-6, with D hard to call. V lost 0 bases to trimming and J lost 6 bases, with 6 bases between them. This CDR3 is built from 14 residues. CDR1 and CDR2 from the germline V gene are LNHNV and YYDKDF (reference sequence).

The chain recombines TRBV19 with TRBJ1-6; D is possibly TRBD1 (6 bases). V was shortened by 4 bases and J by 16 bases, with 17 bases between the two germline ends. This CDR3 has 13 residues. Germline CDR1 LNHDA, CDR2 SQIVND (reference sequence). CDR3 region: CASSTIAGTSLHF. Here the CDR3 DNA reads TGTGCCAGTAGTACCATCGCCGGGACATCTCTCCACTTT.

This clone has more than one count but fewer than ten. The chain has TRBV28 and TRBJ1-2; 7 nucleotides agree with TRBD1. The CDR3 runs 14 residues. Germline loops: CDR1 MDHEN, CDR2 SYDVKM. Trimming removed 5 bases from V and 4 bases from J; junction bases left unmatched: 7. CDR3 coding DNA: TGTGCCAGCAGTATCGGACAGGCCGGCTATGGCTACACCTTC. Translating it yields CASSIGQAGYGYTF.

V is TRBV5-4 and J is TRBJ1-5; D is uncertain. The germline V gene has CDR1 SGHNT and CDR2 YYREEE (reference sequence). Trimming removed 3 bases at V and 9 bases at J, with 13 bases between. The CDR3 extends over 13 amino acids. The CDR3 bases are TGTGCCAGCAGCTCCAATCTGGAGGGGCCCCAGCATTTT. This gives the protein CASSSNLEGPQHF.

This clone was seen more than once but under ten times. The rearrangement joins TRBV30 to TRBJ1-2; 9 bases align to TRBD1. Germline V CDR1 and CDR2: GTSNPN, SVGIG (reference sequence). V lost 8 bases to trimming and J lost 8 bases; unmatched junction nucleotides: 12. This CDR3 spans 13 amino acids. The CDR3 DNA reads as TGTGCCGCCCCGACCGGGACAGGGCAGGGCTACACCTTC. This translates into CAAPTGTGQGYTF.